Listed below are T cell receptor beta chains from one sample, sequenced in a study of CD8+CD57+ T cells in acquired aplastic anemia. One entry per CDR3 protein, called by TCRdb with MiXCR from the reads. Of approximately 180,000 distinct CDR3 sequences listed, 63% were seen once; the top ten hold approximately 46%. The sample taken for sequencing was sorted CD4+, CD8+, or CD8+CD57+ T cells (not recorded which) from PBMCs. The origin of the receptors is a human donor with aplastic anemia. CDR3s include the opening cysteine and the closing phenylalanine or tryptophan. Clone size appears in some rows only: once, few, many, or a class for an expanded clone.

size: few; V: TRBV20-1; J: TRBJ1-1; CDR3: CSATENTEAFF
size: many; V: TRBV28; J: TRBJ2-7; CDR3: CASSLGVGEQYF
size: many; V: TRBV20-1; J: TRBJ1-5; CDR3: CSAGSIQGEYSNQPQHF
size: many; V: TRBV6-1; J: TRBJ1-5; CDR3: CASSEIEGRGNQPQHF
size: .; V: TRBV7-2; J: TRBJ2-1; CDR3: CASSLEWATYEQFF
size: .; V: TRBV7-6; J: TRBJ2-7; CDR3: CASSRVSTYEQYF
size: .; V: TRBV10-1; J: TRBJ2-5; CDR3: CASSLATEETQYF
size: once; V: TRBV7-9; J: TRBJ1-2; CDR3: CANSLTRGGTGGNGYTF
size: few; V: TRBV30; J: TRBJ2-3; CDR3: CAWATGGSTDTQYF
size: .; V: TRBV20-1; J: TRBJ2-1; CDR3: CSALVYNEQFF
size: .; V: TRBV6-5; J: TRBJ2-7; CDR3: CASSQTSGSYGQYF
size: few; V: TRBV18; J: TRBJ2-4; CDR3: CASSPTWLAKNIQYF
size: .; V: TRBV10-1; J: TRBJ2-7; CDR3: CASSVGSGNSYQQYF
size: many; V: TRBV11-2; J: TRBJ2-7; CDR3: CASSIKFWDRSYEQYF
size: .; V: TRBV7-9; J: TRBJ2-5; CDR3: CASSPYSGGAGETQYF
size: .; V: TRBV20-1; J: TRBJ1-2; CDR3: CSARDQLGDYGYTF
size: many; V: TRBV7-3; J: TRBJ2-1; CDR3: CASSFLGNEQFF
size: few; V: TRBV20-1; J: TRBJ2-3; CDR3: CSARLSDTQYF
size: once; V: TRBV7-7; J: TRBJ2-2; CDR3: CASSPLRDRENTGELFF
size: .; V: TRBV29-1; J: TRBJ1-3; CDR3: CSVRDGTSGNTIYF
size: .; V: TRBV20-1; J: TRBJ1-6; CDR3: CSATQGSSYNSPLHF
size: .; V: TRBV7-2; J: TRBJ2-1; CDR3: CASSLNQDNEQFF
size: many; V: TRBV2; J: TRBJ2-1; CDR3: CASSPGGARNEQFF
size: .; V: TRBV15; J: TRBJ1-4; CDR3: CATSRDNREFREKLFF
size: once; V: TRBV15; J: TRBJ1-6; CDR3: CATSRGIESNSPLHF
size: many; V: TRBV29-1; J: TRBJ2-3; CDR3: CSVEHTARGTDTQYF
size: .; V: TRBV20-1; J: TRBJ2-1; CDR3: CSALNWRNYNEQFF
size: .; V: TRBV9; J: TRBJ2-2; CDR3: CASRERLTGELFF
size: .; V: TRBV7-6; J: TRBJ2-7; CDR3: CASSFTGDSGYSSYEQYF
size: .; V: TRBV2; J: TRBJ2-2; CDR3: CASSPRLAGIAGELFF
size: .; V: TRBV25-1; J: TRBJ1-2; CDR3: CASSEAASYGYTF
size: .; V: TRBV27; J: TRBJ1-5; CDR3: CASQTGESQPQHF
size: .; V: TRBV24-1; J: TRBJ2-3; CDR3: CATSGDGSTGTQYF
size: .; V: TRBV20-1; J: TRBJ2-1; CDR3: CSAPPSGASEQFF
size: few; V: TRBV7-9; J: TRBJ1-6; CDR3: CASSLPRSPLHF
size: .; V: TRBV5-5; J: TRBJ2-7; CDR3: CASSLLGGEQYF
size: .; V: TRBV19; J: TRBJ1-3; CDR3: CASKAGNTIYF
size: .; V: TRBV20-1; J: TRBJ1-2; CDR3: CSARVGPARNYGYTF
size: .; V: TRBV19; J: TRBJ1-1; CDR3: CASSMGRGPGTEAFF
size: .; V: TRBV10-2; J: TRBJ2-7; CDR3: CASSEGRVIYEQYF
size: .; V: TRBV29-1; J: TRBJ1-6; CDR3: CSVEGTGPDSPLHF
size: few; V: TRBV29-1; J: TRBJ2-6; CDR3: CSVTVTGANVLTF
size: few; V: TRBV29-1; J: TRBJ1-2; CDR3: CSVGTDGYTF
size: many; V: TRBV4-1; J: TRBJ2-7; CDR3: CASRPVEQYF
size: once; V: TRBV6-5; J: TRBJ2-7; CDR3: CASSSLDRDYEQYF
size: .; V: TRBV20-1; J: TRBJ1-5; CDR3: CSAEGGYEQPQHF
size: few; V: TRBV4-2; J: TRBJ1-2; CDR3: CASSQEVGGEGYTF
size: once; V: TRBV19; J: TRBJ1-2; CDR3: CASRSGGYDYGYTF
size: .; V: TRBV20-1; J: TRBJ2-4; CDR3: CSAPGTGVENIQYF
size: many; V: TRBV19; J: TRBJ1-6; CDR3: CASSTQGYNSPLHF
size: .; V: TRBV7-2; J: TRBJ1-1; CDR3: CASGLGQQLRTEAFF
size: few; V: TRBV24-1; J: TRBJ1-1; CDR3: CATHNGVGTEAFF
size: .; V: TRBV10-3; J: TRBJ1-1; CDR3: CAISYGQNTEAFF
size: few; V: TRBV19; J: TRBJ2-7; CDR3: CASSRAGTTYEQYF
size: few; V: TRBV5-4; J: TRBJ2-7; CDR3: CASSQWPTGPYEQYF
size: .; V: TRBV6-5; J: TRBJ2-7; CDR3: CASSYSKISYEQYF
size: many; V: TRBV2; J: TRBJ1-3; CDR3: CASSDRQPFSGNTIYF
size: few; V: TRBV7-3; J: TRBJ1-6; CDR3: CASSLFARTNSPLHF